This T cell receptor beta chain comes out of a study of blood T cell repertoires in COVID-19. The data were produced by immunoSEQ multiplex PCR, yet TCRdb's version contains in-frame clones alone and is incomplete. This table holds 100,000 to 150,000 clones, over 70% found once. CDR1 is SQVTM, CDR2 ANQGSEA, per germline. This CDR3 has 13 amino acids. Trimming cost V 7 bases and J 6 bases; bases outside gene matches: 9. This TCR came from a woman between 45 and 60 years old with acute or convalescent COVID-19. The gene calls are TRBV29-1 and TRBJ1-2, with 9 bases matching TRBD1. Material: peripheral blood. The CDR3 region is CSAETGGVDGYTF. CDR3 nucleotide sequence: TGCAGCGCCGAGACAGGGGGGGTGGATGGCTACACCTTC.